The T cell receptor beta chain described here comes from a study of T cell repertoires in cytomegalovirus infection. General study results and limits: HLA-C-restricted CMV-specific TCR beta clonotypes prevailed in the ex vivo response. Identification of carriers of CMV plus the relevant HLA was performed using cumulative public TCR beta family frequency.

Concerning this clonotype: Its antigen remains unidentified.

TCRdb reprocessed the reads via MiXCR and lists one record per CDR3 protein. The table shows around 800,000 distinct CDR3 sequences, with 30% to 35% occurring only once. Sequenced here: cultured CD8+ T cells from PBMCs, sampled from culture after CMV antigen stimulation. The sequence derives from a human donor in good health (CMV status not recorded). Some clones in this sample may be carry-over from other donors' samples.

In DNA, the CDR3 is TGCGCCAGCAGCCAAGATCGGGGACCGTACATTCAGTACTTC. Protein product: CASSQDRGPYIQYF. This chain links TRBV4-3 with TRBJ2-4; D tentatively fits TRBD1 or TRBD2 (5 bases each). The CDR3 is 14 residues long. Germline V lookup: CDR1 LGHNA, CDR2 YSLEER. V gave up 0 bases and J gave up 8 bases, with 11 bases separating them.